The 28 T cell receptor beta chains reported below all come from one sample, sequenced in a study of T cells in Graves' hyperthyroidism and ophthalmopathy. Amplification targeted TCR beta CDR3 regions from RNA transcripts. TCR CDR3 underwent first-round RT-PCR with the HTBI primer set. TCRdb redid the calling of the multiplex PCR reads with MiXCR, one entry per CDR3 protein. The table has 350,000 to 450,000 distinct CDR3 sequences, about 15% seen once; the top ten hold around a third. The sequenced sample consisted of blood. The receptor set was obtained from a woman aged 25 to 39 with Graves' hyperthyroidism that later progressed to Graves' ophthalmopathy.

The chain carries TRBV13 and TRBJ2-5, with TRBD2 matching 7 bases. Germline CDR1 PRHDT, CDR2 FYEKMQ (reference sequence). The CDR3 extends over 15 amino acids. Trimming cost V 4 bases and J 5 bases; bases outside gene matches: 10. CDR3 amino acids: CASSSEGGSRETQYF. The CDR3 region has the DNA TGTGCCAGCAGCTCTGAGGGCGGGAGTCGGGAGACCCAGTACTTC.

This clonotype showed up many times. The chain links TRBV20-1 to TRBJ2-5, with TRBD2 matching over 13 bases. Germline lookup yields CDR1 DFQATT and CDR2 SNEGSKA (reference sequence). The V and J ends lost 5 bases and 2 bases, in that order; junction bases with no gene match: 8. This CDR3 comprises 16 residues. CDR3 nucleotide sequence: TGCAGTGCTCAGACTAGCGGGAGGATCCTACAAGAGACCCAGTACTTC. Translated, it gives CSAQTSGRILQETQYF.

This clonotype was observed a handful of times. This chain joins TRBV18 and TRBJ2-5; TRBD1 matches 7 bases. The CDR3 contains 14 residues. Germline loops: CDR1 KGHSH, CDR2 LQKENI. V trimming: 2 bases; J trimming: 4 bases; junction bases outside the gene matches: 4. DNA of the CDR3: TGTGCCAGCTCACCAAGTGACAGGGTAGAGACCCAGTACTTC. Translating it yields CASSPSDRVETQYF.

This CDR3 reads CASSLKATLFYEQYF. CDR3 in DNA: TGTGCCAGCAGTTTAAAAGCTACTTTGTTCTACGAGCAGTACTTC. This sequence joins TRBV27 and TRBJ2-7; D gene ambiguous. Germline V gene sequence: CDR1 MNHEY, CDR2 SMNVEV (reference sequence). The CDR3 extends over 15 amino acids. The V end lost 2 bases, the J end lost 3 bases, and 14 bases lay between the germline ends.

The V gene is TRBV4-1, the J gene TRBJ2-5; 12 nucleotides agree with TRBD2. Germline CDR1 and CDR2: MGHRA and YSYEKL. Trimming cost V 0 bases and J 5 bases; bases outside gene matches: 10. This CDR3 comprises 18 residues. The CDR3 loop reads CASSQEVLAGGPRETQYF. Written as DNA, the CDR3 is TGCGCCAGCAGCCAAGAAGTCCTAGCGGGAGGGCCTCGGGAGACCCAGTACTTC.

In its sample, this clonotype was seen many times. This sequence joins TRBV6-1 and TRBJ2-5; 7 nucleotides align to TRBD2. This CDR3 is 15 amino acids long. Per germline, CDR1 MNHNS and CDR2 SASEGT. V lost 10 bases to trimming and J lost 5 bases; unmatched junction nucleotides: 16. The CDR3 DNA sequence: TGTGCCACCTCCGAAGGGAGGGCCTCCGGGGAGACCCAGTACTTC. Translated, it gives CATSEGRASGETQYF.

This clonotype was observed at least ten times. V gene TRBV28 combines with J gene TRBJ1-1, with no clear D. The V end lost 1 base, the J end lost 11 bases, and 11 bases lay between the germline ends. From germline, CDR1 is MDHEN and CDR2 SYDVKM. The CDR3 has 12 amino acids. The DNA for the CDR3 is TGTGCCAGCAGTTTATTAGCCAGCCGGGCTTTCTTT. Amino acids: CASSLLASRAFF.

The gene calls are TRBV27 and TRBJ2-2; tentative D call: TRBD2 (6 bases). The germline CDR1 and CDR2 sequences are MNHEY and SMNVEV (reference sequence). Trimming stripped 7 bases from V and 0 bases from J, with 9 bases between. The CDR3 is 14 amino acids. DNA for the CDR3: TGTGCCAGCAAAGGCGGGGCGAACACCGGGGAGCTGTTTTTT. As protein: CASKGGANTGELFF.

This clonotype occurred a few times. The rearrangement uses TRBV29-1 and TRBJ2-2; D perhaps matches TRBD2 (6 bases). Germline lookup yields CDR1 SQVTM and CDR2 ANQGSEA. The CDR3 consists of 14 residues. V was shortened by 0 bases and J by 5 bases, with 10 bases between the two germline ends. The CDR3 sequence: CSVEEAAGTGELFF. The CDR3 DNA follows: TGCAGCGTTGAAGAGGCTGCGGGGACCGGGGAGCTGTTTTTT.

A few counts support this clonotype. The V gene is TRBV5-1, the J gene TRBJ2-4; no firm D call. Germline CDR1 reads SGHRS; CDR2 reads YFSETQ. This CDR3 contains 14 residues. V lost 4 bases, J lost 3 bases, and 11 bases lay in between. CDR3 sequence: CASSKQENKNIQYF. In nucleotides, the CDR3 is TGCGCCAGCAGCAAGCAGGAGAACAAAAACATTCAGTACTTC.

This clonotype was observed many times. The genes are TRBV24-1 and TRBJ1-2, with a possible D match to TRBD1 (5 bases). The CDR3 spans 14 residues. Trimming took 4 bases from V and 4 from J, leaving 12 bases between them. The germline CDR1 and CDR2 sequences are KGHDR and SFDVKD. CDR3 nucleotide sequence: TGTGCCACCAGTGAGGGGGGACGGGCCTATGGCTACACCTTC. Protein: CATSEGGRAYGYTF.

The table lists this clonotype with many counts. The chain is built from TRBV6-1 and TRBJ2-1, with D possibly being TRBD2 (7 bases). Germline V gives CDR1 MNHNS, CDR2 SASEGT. CDR3 length equals 16 residues. V lost 1 base and J 2 bases, leaving 12 bases between the germline ends. The chain's CDR3 is CASSEGGGGPYNEQFF. In DNA, the CDR3 is TGTGCCAGCAGTGAAGGGGGCGGGGGCCCCTACAATGAGCAGTTCTTC.

This clonotype was seen repeatedly, ten times or more. The V gene is TRBV29-1, the J gene TRBJ1-1; D is ambiguous. CDR1 and CDR2 from the germline V gene are SQVTM and ANQGSEA. This CDR3 region has 12 residues. Trimming pared 1 base from V and 0 bases from J, leaving 3 bases between. CDR3 bases: TGCAGCGTTGAAGTCTTGAACACTGAAGCTTTCTTT. It specifies CSVEVLNTEAFF.

In this sample, this clonotype turned up many times. The chain couples TRBV11-2 to TRBJ2-7; D gene uncertain. Germline CDR1 reads SGHAT; CDR2 reads FQNNGV. V gave up 1 base and J gave up 0 bases, with 13 bases separating them. CDR3 size: 16 residues. The CDR3 loop reads CASSLADSLSSYEQYF. The CDR3 nucleotides are TGTGCCAGCAGCTTAGCTGACTCTCTAAGCTCCTACGAGCAGTACTTC.

This clonotype was detected ten times or more. The V call is TRBV19, the J call TRBJ2-1; the match to TRBD1 covers 9 bases. The V segment lost 5 bases and the J segment 2 bases; nucleotides outside the gene matches: 7. The CDR3 has 16 amino acids. Germline-derived CDR1 and CDR2 are LNHDA and SQIVND (reference sequence). This chain's CDR3 is CASSPWTGVTYNEQFF. CDR3 DNA sequence: TGTGCCAGTAGTCCCTGGACAGGGGTCACCTACAATGAGCAGTTCTTC.

Ten or more counts support this clonotype. The chain carries TRBV5-1 and TRBJ2-7, with 7 bases matching TRBD1. CDR3 length equals 14 residues. The germline V gene has CDR1 SGHRS and CDR2 YFSETQ. Trimming took 3 bases from V and 3 from J; bases not matched to a gene: 6. The CDR3 region has the DNA TGCGCCAGCAGCTCGCCGGGACAGAACTACGAGCAGTACTTC. Amino acid sequence: CASSSPGQNYEQYF.

This chain connects TRBV20-1 to TRBJ2-2; TRBD1 matches at 8 bases. CDR1 and CDR2 (germline): DFQATT, SNEGSKA (reference sequence). With 3 bases clipped from V and 8 bases from J, the junction kept 11 bases outside the gene matches. The CDR3 is 15 amino acids. The CDR3 protein is CSARAPDRVWGELFF. The CDR3, as DNA: TGCAGTGCTAGGGCCCCGGACAGGGTATGGGGGGAGCTGTTTTTT.

This clonotype was recorded many times. The V call is TRBV5-1, the J call TRBJ2-7; 10 positions agree with TRBD1. The CDR3 length is 13 residues. J gave up 4 bases and V 5 bases, and 3 bases lay outside the gene matches. Germline CDR1 reads SGHRS; CDR2 reads YFSETQ. The CDR3 reads CASRGTGDYEQYF. The CDR3 bases are TGCGCCAGCAGGGGGACAGGGGATTACGAGCAGTACTTC.

This chain joins TRBV2 and TRBJ2-3; 12 nucleotides agree with TRBD2. The germline gives CDR1 SNHLY, CDR2 FYNNEI. The ends lost 3 bases at V and 6 bases at J; junction bases unmatched: 7. The CDR3 spans 16 residues. The CDR3 DNA is TGTGCCAGCAGTGATAGACTAGCGGGAGCCGCGGATACGCAGTATTTT. Translated: CASSDRLAGAADTQYF.

The CDR3 loop reads CASMTSGSRETQYF. DNA of the CDR3: TGTGCCAGCATGACTAGCGGGAGCCGAGAGACCCAGTACTTC. J is TRBJ2-5 and V is TRBV7-9; 12 bases align to TRBD2. The CDR3 is made up of 14 amino acids. Germline V lookup: CDR1 SEHNR, CDR2 FQNEAQ (reference sequence). Germline trimming cut 7 bases from V and 4 bases from J; bases unmatched to any gene: 4.

This clonotype was found a few times. The chain links TRBV5-6 to TRBJ2-1; 8 nucleotides line up with TRBD1. This CDR3 has 12 residues. The trim removed 3 bases at V and 10 bases at J, leaving 3 bases unmatched. Germline CDR1 and CDR2: SGHDT and YYEEEE. CDR3 sequence: CASSWRQGEQFF. DNA for the CDR3: TGTGCCAGCAGCTGGAGACAGGGGGAGCAGTTCTTC.

This clonotype was detected ten times or more. The chain uses TRBV6-1 and TRBJ2-2, with a tentative D call TRBD2 (7 bases). Looked up from germline, CDR1 is MNHNS and CDR2 is SASEGT. V was shortened by 5 bases and J by 0 bases, with 13 bases between the two germline ends. CDR3 length: 16 amino acids. CDR3 loop: CASSPGGPPNTGELFF. The DNA for the CDR3 is TGTGCCAGCAGTCCCGGGGGGCCTCCGAACACCGGGGAGCTGTTTTTT.

The V gene is TRBV19, the J gene TRBJ2-5, with 8 bases that match TRBD1. CDR3 size: 15 residues. Losses at the gene ends were 3 bases for V and 4 bases for J; bases not matched to a gene: 7. Germline V gene lookup returns CDR1 LNHDA and CDR2 SQIVND (reference sequence). The CDR3 DNA reads TGTGCCAGTAGTATCGGAGGACAGGGTTTAGAGACCCAGTACTTC. Translated, it gives CASSIGGQGLETQYF.

V and J are TRBV3-1 and TRBJ2-1, with 7 bases that match TRBD2. The CDR3 contains 16 residues. V shed 4 bases, J shed 0 bases, and the junction held 6 bases outside the gene matches. The germline gives CDR1 LGHDT, CDR2 YNNKEL (reference sequence). CDR3 nucleotides: TGTGCCAGCAGCCGAGTAGCGGGTTCCTCCTACAATGAGCAGTTCTTC. It codes for CASSRVAGSSYNEQFF.

V and J are TRBV20-1 and TRBJ1-5; TRBD1 matches 11 bases. Germline CDR1 and CDR2: DFQATT and SNEGSKA (reference sequence). Losses at the gene ends were 0 bases for V and 7 bases for J; bases not matched to a gene: 5. The CDR3 spans 15 residues. CDR3 in amino acids: CSAREGGQGVQPQHF. In nucleotides, the CDR3 is TGCAGTGCTAGAGAGGGGGGACAGGGGGTACAGCCCCAGCATTTT.

In this sample, this clonotype turned up many times. V gene TRBV28 combines with J gene TRBJ2-7; 9 bases line up with TRBD1. CDR1 MDHEN and CDR2 SYDVKM come from the germline V gene. The CDR3 extends over 14 amino acids. With V trimmed by 4 bases and J by 5 bases, 6 bases remained unmatched. The CDR3 DNA reads as TGTGCCAGCAGTTCGGGACAGGGTTTCCACGAGCAGTACTTC. It specifies CASSSGQGFHEQYF.

The V and J genes are TRBV6-5 and TRBJ2-1; the D gene could be TRBD1 or TRBD2 (6 bases each). Trimming cost V 2 bases and J 5 bases, with 13 bases left between them. This CDR3 spans 15 amino acids. Germline assignment: CDR1 MNHEY and CDR2 SVGAGI. The CDR3, as DNA: TGTGCCAGCAGTTACGACTGGGGGGCCAACAATGAGCAGTTCTTC. It yields the protein CASSYDWGANNEQFF.

The chain carries TRBV12-3 or TRBV12-4 and TRBJ1-2; maybe TRBD1 (6 bases). V was shortened by 7 bases and J by 3 bases, with 15 bases between the two germline ends. The CDR3 length is 14 residues. In DNA form, the CDR3 reads TGTGCCAGCACCCCCAGTCGGGGGCACTATGGCTACACCTTC. This translates into CASTPSRGHYGYTF.